This T cell receptor (beta chain) originates from a study of shared clonotypes between healthy human individuals. Study-wide results and limits: For naive CD4 cells, roughly 4.8% of clonotypes were shared across a handful of donors.

Germline V CDR1 and CDR2: LGHNA, YNFKEQ. The V end was cut by 2 bases, the J end by 0 bases, with 9 bases between. The CDR3 is 15 amino acids. Profiling relied on immunoSEQ multiplex PCR, and the TCRdb table lists in-frame clones only, not all of them. The sample has over a million clones, approximately 98.5% seen once. As concerns this clone: Its matching antigen is unknown.

Input material: naive CD4+ T cells sorted from blood. Specified subset: CD45RA+ positively selected. This TCR came from a man aged 30 to 39 in good health. The V and J genes are TRBV4-2 and TRBJ2-3; D is unclear. CDR3 nucleotides: TGTGCCAGCAGCCAAAGCTTCGGTAGCACAGATACGCAGTATTTT. This gives the protein CASSQSFGSTDTQYF.